This TCR beta chain was sequenced during a study of cytomegalovirus exposure and HLA in healthy donors. Germline V gene lookup returns CDR1 LGHNA and CDR2 YSLEER. The CDR3 loop spans 14 amino acids. V was cut by 4 bases and J by 2 bases, with 8 bases left in between. The PCR used 60 Vbeta and 13 Jbeta primers. Sequenced by immunoSEQ multiplex PCR; TCRdb stores in-frame clones only, minus some. The repertoire includes around 230,000 clones, about 80% of them detected once, and over 1.5% sits in the top ten. The V and J genes are TRBV4-3 and TRBJ1-4; D gene unclear. Sequenced input: PBMCs. The receptor was derived from a male donor in good health and CMV-seronegative. Written as DNA, the CDR3 is TGCGCCAGCAGCCCCGGTTGGACTAATGAAAAACTGTTTTTT. Its translation: CASSPGWTNEKLFF.